One sample yielded the 7 T cell receptor beta chains listed below, sequenced in a study of blood T cell repertoires in COVID-19. Produced via immunoSEQ multiplex PCR; TCRdb's table is partial and in-frame only. This table has about 160,000 clones, approximately 85% appearing once. Sequenced: peripheral blood. The receptors were sampled from a man at least 80 years old with COVID-19, enrolled during active disease.

V gene TRBV7-8 combines with J gene TRBJ1-5, with D possibly being TRBD1 (6 bases). CDR1 is SGHVS and CDR2 is FQNEAQ in the germline V gene. The CDR3 has 14 residues. The V end was cut by 5 bases, the J end by 3 bases, with 11 bases between. In DNA, the CDR3 is TGTGCCAGCAGCCTGGACAGAGACAATCAGCCCCAGCATTTT. Residues: CASSLDRDNQPQHF.

This chain links TRBV6-5 with TRBJ1-5; D not resolved. This CDR3 spans 12 amino acids. Germline V gives CDR1 MNHEY, CDR2 SVGAGI. The ends were cut back, 4 bases at V and 4 bases at J, with 5 bases in the middle. The CDR3, as DNA: TGTGCCAGCAGTTTCCTGAATCAGCCCCAGCATTTT. Protein: CASSFLNQPQHF.

CDR3 nucleotides: TGCGCCAGCAGCTTGGACCAGGGCTACGAGCAGTACTTC. Translating it yields CASSLDQGYEQYF. J is TRBJ2-7 and V is TRBV5-1; a possible D gene is TRBD1 (5 bases). The CDR3 runs 13 residues. The V gene lost 0 bases and the J gene lost 3 bases, with 7 bases spanning the gap. CDR1 is SGHRS and CDR2 is YFSETQ in the germline V gene.

This clone was observed a single time. The gene calls are TRBV5-1 and TRBJ2-1; tentatively, D is TRBD1 (5 bases). Trimming removed 2 bases at V and 9 bases at J, with 15 bases between. The CDR3 covers 14 residues. Germline V gene lookup returns CDR1 SGHRS and CDR2 YFSETQ. CDR3 bases: TGCGCCAGCAGCTTACCCAGTACAAGGGGTGAGCAGTTCTTC. Translated: CASSLPSTRGEQFF.

The V and J genes are TRBV10-3 and TRBJ1-2, with 8 bases matching TRBD1. This CDR3 has 15 residues. Unmatched junction bases numbered 7, after V lost 5 bases and J lost 2 bases. Germline V gene sequence: CDR1 ENHRY, CDR2 SYGVKD. The CDR3 sequence is CAISPRTGTNYGYTF. For the CDR3, the DNA is TGTGCCATCAGTCCCCGGACAGGGACCAACTATGGCTACACCTTC.

Turning to this clone: In the same sample, other DNA sequences code for this CDR3. The gene calls are TRBV6-4 and TRBJ1-5, with a possible D match to TRBD1 (6 bases). Trimming removed 4 bases from V and 7 bases from J, with 11 bases in between. From germline, CDR1 is MRHNA and CDR2 SNTAGT. This CDR3 comprises 13 residues. The CDR3: CASSALGGQPQHF. CDR3 in DNA: TGTGCCAGCAGTGCCCTAGGGGGACAGCCCCAGCATTTT.

V usage is TRBV25-1 and J usage is TRBJ2-2; D might be TRBD2 (5 bases). Trimming pared 3 bases from V and 1 base from J, leaving 6 bases between. The CDR3 is made up of 14 amino acids. Per the germline V gene, CDR1 is MGHDK and CDR2 is SYGVNS. Here the CDR3 DNA reads TGTGCCAGCAGTGAGGCGGGGAACACCGGGGAGCTGTTTTTT. This encodes CASSEAGNTGELFF. The variable domain in full, completed from reference TRBV25-1 and TRBJ2-2, reads EADIYQTPRYLVIGTGKKITLECSQTMGHDKMYWYQQDPGMELHLIHYSYGVNSTEKGDLSSESTVSRIRTEHFPLTLESARPSHTSQYLCASSEAGNTGELFFGEGSRLTVL.